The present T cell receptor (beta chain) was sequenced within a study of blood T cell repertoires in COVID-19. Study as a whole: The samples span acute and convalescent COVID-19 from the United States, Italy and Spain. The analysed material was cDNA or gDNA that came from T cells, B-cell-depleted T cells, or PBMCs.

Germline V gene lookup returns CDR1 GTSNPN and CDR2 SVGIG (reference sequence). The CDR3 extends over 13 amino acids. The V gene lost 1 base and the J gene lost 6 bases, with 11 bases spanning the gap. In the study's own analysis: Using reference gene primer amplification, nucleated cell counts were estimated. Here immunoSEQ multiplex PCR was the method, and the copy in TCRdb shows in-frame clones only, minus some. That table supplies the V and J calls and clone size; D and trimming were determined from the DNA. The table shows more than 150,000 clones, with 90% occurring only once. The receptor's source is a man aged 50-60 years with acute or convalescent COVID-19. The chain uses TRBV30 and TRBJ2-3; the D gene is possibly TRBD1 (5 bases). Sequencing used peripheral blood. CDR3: CAWSARGRDTQYF. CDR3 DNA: TGTGCCTGGAGTGCTAGGGGCCGGGATACGCAGTATTTT.